These 32 T cell receptor beta chains were sequenced from one sample in a study of CD8 T cells in Susac syndrome. The RNA input was about 0.5 to 1 ug, and it was reverse transcribed with random hexamers. MiXCR was run by TCRdb on the immunoSEQ multiplex PCR reads, yielding one entry per CDR3 protein. The sample has 150,000 to 200,000 distinct CDR3 sequences; 90% to 95% are singletons. The sample consisted of CD4+ T cells from PBMCs. These receptors were collected from a human donor in good health.

The rearrangement uses TRBV20-1 and TRBJ2-1, with D perhaps assigned TRBD1 or TRBD2 (6 bases each). The germline CDR1 and CDR2 sequences are DFQATT and SNEGSKA (reference sequence). The germline V and J ends were trimmed by 0 bases and 6 bases, with 18 bases remaining between them. The CDR3 loop spans 16 amino acids. Written as DNA, the CDR3 is TGCAGTGCTAGAGATTTGATAACAGGGAGGCGCAATGAGCAGTTCTTC. Residues: CSARDLITGRRNEQFF.

This clonotype was counted only a few times. The chain uses TRBV7-9 and TRBJ1-3; tentatively, D is TRBD1 (5 bases). The CDR3 loop spans 15 amino acids. CDR1 is SEHNR, CDR2 FQNEAQ, per germline (reference sequence). V was clipped by 5 bases and J by 0 bases, with 11 bases between them. CDR3 amino acids: CASSHDRSSGNTIYF. In nucleotides, the CDR3 is TGTGCCAGCAGCCACGACAGAAGCTCTGGAAACACCATATATTTT.

The chain recombines TRBV7-2 with TRBJ1-4; D might be TRBD1 (5 bases). V was cut by 6 bases and J by 4 bases, with 15 bases left in between. CDR3 length: 15 amino acids. CDR1 is SGHTA and CDR2 is FQGNSA in the germline V gene. The CDR3 loop is CASREGNSFNEKLFF. The DNA of the CDR3 is TGTGCCAGCAGGGAGGGGAACAGCTTTAATGAAAAACTGTTTTTT.

Written as DNA, the CDR3 is TGCAGCGTTGAAGACCCCCAGGGCGCAGATACGCAGTATTTT. Translated, it gives CSVEDPQGADTQYF. V usage is TRBV29-1 and J usage is TRBJ2-3; weak D call: TRBD1 (5 bases). The CDR3 length is 14 residues. Germline CDR1 SQVTM, CDR2 ANQGSEA. Trimming took 0 bases from V and 4 from J, leaving 11 bases between them.

The chain combines TRBV19 with TRBJ2-7; the D gene could be TRBD1 or TRBD2 (5 bases each). The germline CDR1 and CDR2 sequences are LNHDA and SQIVND (reference sequence). This CDR3 is 13 amino acids long. Trimming took 5 bases from V and 7 from J, leaving 15 bases between them. The CDR3 DNA follows: TGTGCCAGTAGTCCGGGACGGACTGGAGAGCAGTACTTC. It yields the protein CASSPGRTGEQYF.

This chain joins TRBV12-3 or TRBV12-4 and TRBJ2-5; 10 bases line up with TRBD1. V shed 7 bases, J shed 6 bases, and the junction held 5 bases outside the gene matches. The CDR3 is made up of 13 amino acids. The CDR3 loop reads CASTRQGAKTQYF. Here the CDR3 DNA reads TGTGCCAGCACCCGACAGGGGGCTAAGACCCAGTACTTC.

The rearrangement joins TRBV6-5 to TRBJ1-5, with TRBD1 matching over 7 bases. Germline assignment: CDR1 MNHEY and CDR2 SVGAGI. This CDR3 is 14 amino acids long. V shed 6 bases, J shed 5 bases, and the junction held 7 bases outside the gene matches. Here the CDR3 reads CASSPEQGHQPQHF. The CDR3 bases are TGTGCCAGCAGCCCCGAACAGGGGCATCAGCCCCAGCATTTT.

The sample holds one count of this clonotype. The CDR3 here is CASSLEAVLGNTIYF. CDR3 bases: TGTGCCAGCAGCTTGGAGGCGGTTCTAGGAAACACCATATATTTT. The chain joins TRBV5-4 to TRBJ1-3; the D is unclear. Germline assignment: CDR1 SGHNT and CDR2 YYREEE (reference sequence). This CDR3 is built from 15 residues. Trimming took off 0 bases at V and 4 bases at J, with 11 bases between the two ends. The variable domain in full, with the rest retrieved from reference TRBV5-4 and TRBJ1-3, is ETGVTQSPTHLIKTRGQQVTLRCSSQSGHNTVSWYQQALGQGPQFIFQYYREEENGRGNFPPRFSGLQFPNYSSELNVNALELDDSALYLCASSLEAVLGNTIYFGEGSWLTVV.

The chain carries TRBV7-9 and TRBJ1-2; D possibly corresponds to TRBD1 (6 bases). The CDR3 spans 16 residues. Deletions cut 0 bases from V and 3 bases from J, with 14 bases between. The germline V gene has CDR1 SEHNR and CDR2 FQNEAQ (reference sequence). The CDR3 sequence is CASSLARTDLYYGYTF. The CDR3 DNA sequence: TGTGCCAGCAGCTTAGCGAGGACAGATCTCTACTATGGCTACACCTTC.

This chain connects TRBV28 to TRBJ2-3, with 10 bases fitting TRBD2. The V segment lost 1 base and the J segment 10 bases; nucleotides outside the gene matches: 8. The germline gives CDR1 MDHEN, CDR2 SYDVKM. The CDR3 sequence is 15 residues long. CDR3 sequence: CASSLFSSGSRSQYF. As DNA, the CDR3 is TGTGCCAGCAGTTTATTTTCTAGCGGGAGTAGGTCGCAGTATTTT. Variable domain in full (rest from reference TRBV28 and TRBJ2-3): DVKVTQSSRYLVKRTGEKVFLECVQDMDHENMFWYRQDPGLGLRLIYFSYDVKMKEKGDIPEGYSVSREKKERFSLILESASTNQTSMYLCASSLFSSGSRSQYFGPGTRLTVL.

V and J are TRBV2 and TRBJ2-6; no reliable D call. Trimming took 1 base from V and 1 from J, leaving 5 bases between them. CDR1 and CDR2 (germline): SNHLY, FYNNEI. This CDR3 contains 15 residues. Written as DNA, the CDR3 is TGTGCCAGCAGTGAAGACGGGTCTGGGGCCAACGTCCTGACTTTC. This translates into CASSEDGSGANVLTF.

The V and J genes are TRBV27 and TRBJ1-3; D is unresolved. Between the trimmed V and J ends, which lost 5 bases and 0 bases, there was a span of 8 bases. This CDR3 contains 14 residues. Germline V gene lookup returns CDR1 MNHEY and CDR2 SMNVEV (reference sequence). DNA for the CDR3: TGTGCCAGCAGTGCCCTGAGCTCTGGAAACACCATATATTTT. Translating gives CASSALSSGNTIYF.

This chain connects TRBV6-5 to TRBJ1-2, with a tentative D call TRBD1 (6 bases). The CDR3 contains 15 residues. V lost 0 bases to trimming and J lost 3 bases, with 11 bases between them. Germline loops: CDR1 MNHEY, CDR2 SVGAGI. The CDR3 DNA follows: TGTGCCAGCAGTTACTCGAGGGACATCCACTATGGCTACACCTTC. Encoded protein: CASSYSRDIHYGYTF.

The rearrangement links TRBV5-4 to TRBJ2-5, with D perhaps TRBD1 (6 bases). V shed 0 bases and J shed 3 bases, with 12 bases lying between them. This CDR3 is built from 15 residues. Germline V gives CDR1 SGHNT, CDR2 YYREEE (reference sequence). This CDR3 reads CASSLVAAGEETQYF. The CDR3 DNA is TGTGCCAGCAGCTTGGTGGCGGCAGGGGAAGAGACCCAGTACTTC.

The genes are TRBV7-9 and TRBJ1-1, with D perhaps matching TRBD1 (6 bases). V shed 6 bases and J shed 1 base, with 12 bases lying between them. The CDR3 runs 14 residues. CDR1 and CDR2 from the germline V gene are SEHNR and FQNEAQ (reference sequence). The CDR3 region is CASSQGRGNTEAFF. CDR3 coding DNA: TGTGCCAGCAGTCAGGGGCGGGGGAACACTGAAGCTTTCTTT.

J is TRBJ1-5 and V is TRBV2; D unresolved. CDR1 SNHLY and CDR2 FYNNEI come from the germline V gene. V lost 8 bases, J lost 5 bases, and 13 bases lay in between. This CDR3 is 13 amino acids long. The CDR3 DNA follows: TGTGCCAGCTCAAGGGAAGGCGATCAGCCCCAGCATTTT. This sequence encodes CASSREGDQPQHF. Combining the CDR3 with reference TRBV2 and TRBJ1-5 gives the whole variable domain EPEVTQTPSHQVTQMGQEVILRCVPISNHLYFYWYRQILGQKVEFLVSFYNNEISEKSEIFDDQFSVERPDGSNFTLKIRSTKLEDSAMYFCASSREGDQPQHFGDGTRLSIL.

A single count supports this clonotype. The V call is TRBV7-8, the J call TRBJ1-2; D not certain. CDR3 size: 12 residues. Germline lookup yields CDR1 SGHVS and CDR2 FQNEAQ. Trimming cost V 5 bases and J 4 bases, with 8 bases left between them. Here the CDR3 reads CASSGSGYGYTF. CDR3 coding DNA: TGTGCCAGCAGCGGCTCGGGCTATGGCTACACCTTC.

CDR3 DNA: TGTGCCAGCAGCCCCAGCGGGGGGGCTCTCGAGCAGTACTTC. Residues: CASSPSGGALEQYF. This chain connects TRBV7-9 to TRBJ2-7, with 10 bases matching TRBD2. Germline CDR1 SEHNR, CDR2 FQNEAQ (reference sequence). The CDR3 contains 14 residues. V shed 5 bases and J 6 bases; nucleotides not matched to a gene: 7.

The gene calls are TRBV19 and TRBJ2-3; D is undetermined. V lost 6 bases and J lost 0, with 10 bases in between. Germline loops: CDR1 LNHDA, CDR2 SQIVND (reference sequence). CDR3 length: 14 residues. The CDR3 DNA follows: TGTGCCAGTAGAACGGATAGGAGCACAGATACGCAGTATTTT. Translating gives CASRTDRSTDTQYF.

Of note for this clonotype: The junction differs from germline at one of its ends, possibly a read error. The chain recombines TRBV20-1 with TRBJ1-1; D not resolved. CDR3 size: 12 residues. Germline-derived CDR1 and CDR2 are DFQATT and SNEGSKA (reference sequence). The CDR3 DNA is TGCAGTGCTAGACCCGGTGGCCCTGAAGTTTTCTTT. It specifies CSARPGGPEVFF.

This chain joins TRBV7-2 and TRBJ1-1; TRBD1 matches 10 bases. With V trimmed by 2 bases and J by 3 bases, 12 bases remained unmatched. Looked up from germline, CDR1 is SGHTA and CDR2 is FQGNSA. CDR3 length equals 18 residues. The CDR3 sequence is CASSLRGGTGALDTEAFF. CDR3 sequence (DNA): TGTGCCAGCAGCTTAAGGGGGGGGACAGGGGCGTTGGACACTGAAGCTTTCTTT.

The V gene is TRBV12-3 or TRBV12-4, the J gene TRBJ1-2; a possible D gene is TRBD1 (5 bases). Trimming removed 2 bases at V and 4 bases at J, with 11 bases between. CDR3 length equals 14 residues. CDR3 in amino acids: CASSLWGVGYGYTF. The DNA of the CDR3 is TGTGCCAGCAGTTTATGGGGGGTTGGCTATGGCTACACCTTC.

V usage is TRBV10-3 and J usage is TRBJ1-2, with D perhaps matching TRBD1 (5 bases). The germline CDR1 and CDR2 sequences are ENHRY and SYGVKD. The length of the CDR3 is 13 residues. V dropped 2 bases and J dropped 6 bases, with 10 bases sitting between them. CDR3 DNA: TGTGCCATCAGTGAGAGGCAGGGCGATGGCTACACCTTC. Protein sequence: CAISERQGDGYTF.

The chain couples TRBV7-9 to TRBJ2-7; the match to TRBD1 covers 10 bases. V lost 5 bases to trimming and J lost 3 bases; unmatched junction nucleotides: 4. Germline CDR1 SEHNR, CDR2 FQNEAQ (reference sequence). The CDR3 has 14 amino acids. DNA for the CDR3: TGTGCCAGCAGCCGGGACAGGGGCCTCTACGAGCAGTACTTC. It yields the protein CASSRDRGLYEQYF.

The chain uses TRBV29-1 and TRBJ2-7; D is possibly TRBD2 (5 bases). The V and J ends lost 5 bases and 1 base respectively, with 15 bases between them. The CDR3 runs 14 residues. The germline gives CDR1 SQVTM, CDR2 ANQGSEA. The CDR3 loop reads CSVTQGRVSYEQYF. The CDR3 nucleotides are TGCAGCGTTACCCAAGGGAGAGTATCCTACGAGCAGTACTTC.

This sequence joins TRBV6-6 and TRBJ1-5, with a tentative D call TRBD1 (5 bases). Trimming took 7 bases from V and 3 from J, leaving 13 bases between them. CDR1 is MNHNY and CDR2 is SVGAGI in the germline V gene (reference sequence). The CDR3 covers 14 residues. The CDR3, as DNA: TGTGCCAGCATACAGGCGGGGTTCAATCAGCCCCAGCATTTT. Encoded protein: CASIQAGFNQPQHF.

The chain carries TRBV5-1 and TRBJ2-5; TRBD1 agrees at 7 bases. This CDR3 has 15 amino acids. With V trimmed by 3 bases and J by 5 bases, 10 bases remained unmatched. Germline loops: CDR1 SGHRS, CDR2 YFSETQ. CDR3 in DNA: TGCGCCAGCAGCTCCGCCGGGACAGCCTATGAGACCCAGTACTTC. Translated, it gives CASSSAGTAYETQYF. Variable domain in full (rest from reference TRBV5-1 and TRBJ2-5): KAGVTQTPRYLIKTRGQQVTLSCSPISGHRSVSWYQQTPGQGLQFLFEYFSETQRNKGNFPGRFSGRQFSNSRSEMNVSTLELGDSALYLCASSSAGTAYETQYFGPGTRLLVL.

V usage is TRBV20-1 and J usage is TRBJ1-1; a weak D match, TRBD1 (5 bases). This CDR3 region has 10 residues. CDR1 and CDR2 (germline): DFQATT, SNEGSKA (reference sequence). The V end lost 5 bases, the J end lost 6 bases, and 7 bases lay between the germline ends. The CDR3 sequence: CSAGTAEAFF. The CDR3 DNA sequence: TGCAGTGCTGGGACGGCTGAAGCTTTCTTT.

The rearrangement joins TRBV12-3 or TRBV12-4 to TRBJ2-2; no clear D gene. This CDR3 region has 14 residues. V shed 3 bases and J shed 0 bases, with 5 bases lying between them. CDR3 DNA sequence: TGTGCCAGCAGTTTGCGGACGAACACCGGGGAGCTGTTTTTT. Protein sequence: CASSLRTNTGELFF.

Notes on this clonotype: Germline and junction disagree at one end, which may indicate a read error. The V and J genes are TRBV7-2 and TRBJ2-2, with 8 positions matching TRBD2. The germline CDR1 and CDR2 sequences are SGHTA and FQGNSA. CDR3 length: 14 amino acids. CDR3: CASRLAGSTGELFF. In DNA, the CDR3 is TGTGCCAGCAGATTAGCGGGGAGCACCGGGGAGCTGTTTTTT.

The rearrangement joins TRBV12-3 or TRBV12-4 to TRBJ1-5; TRBD1 is a possible D gene (5 bases). The CDR3 runs 15 residues. Trimming took off 5 bases at V and 0 bases at J, with 11 bases between the two ends. CDR3: CASSIQVGSNQPQHF. Written as DNA, the CDR3 is TGTGCCAGCAGTATACAGGTCGGTAGCAATCAGCCCCAGCATTTT.

This sequence joins TRBV19 and TRBJ2-2; 7 nucleotides match TRBD2. From germline, CDR1 is LNHDA and CDR2 SQIVND (reference sequence). With V trimmed by 5 bases and J by 6 bases, 9 bases remained unmatched. The length of the CDR3 is 15 residues. The CDR3 protein is CASSRVGGSPGELFF. The DNA for the CDR3 is TGTGCCAGTAGTCGAGTCGGGGGGTCCCCCGGGGAGCTGTTTTTT.